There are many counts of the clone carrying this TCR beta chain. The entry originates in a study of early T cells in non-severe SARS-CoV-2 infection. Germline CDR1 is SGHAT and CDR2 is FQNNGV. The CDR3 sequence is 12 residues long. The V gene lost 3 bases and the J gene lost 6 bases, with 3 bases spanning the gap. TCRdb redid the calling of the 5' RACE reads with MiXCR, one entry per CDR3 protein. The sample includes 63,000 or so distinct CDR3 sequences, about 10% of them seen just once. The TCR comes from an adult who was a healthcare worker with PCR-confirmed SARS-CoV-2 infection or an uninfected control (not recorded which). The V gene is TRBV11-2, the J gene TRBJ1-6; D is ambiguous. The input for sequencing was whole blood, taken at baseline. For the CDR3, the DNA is TGTGCCAGCAGCTTGAGTAATTCACCCCTCCACTTT. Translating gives CASSLSNSPLHF.